These 24 T cell receptor beta chains were sequenced from one sample in a study of CD8 T cells in ankylosing spondylitis. MiXCR, applied by TCRdb to the 5' RACE reads, yields one record per CDR3 protein. Among 250,000 or so distinct CDR3 sequences listed, 15% to 20% were seen once. The source material was blood, either unsorted or a sorted T cell fraction (not recorded which). The receptors come from a male donor with ankylosing spondylitis or in good health (not recorded which).

This clonotype was found a few times. V is TRBV4-3 and J is TRBJ2-7; 12 nucleotides align to TRBD1. This CDR3 comprises 18 residues. Germline CDR1 reads LGHNA; CDR2 reads YSLEER. The junction had 13 bases not matched to a gene; V was cut back by 0 bases and J by 7 bases. CDR3 sequence: CASSQDMGQGAGSGEQYF. The CDR3 DNA reads as TGCGCCAGCAGCCAAGATATGGGACAGGGGGCCGGATCGGGGGAGCAGTACTTC.

The chain combines TRBV27 with TRBJ2-5, with 7 positions matching TRBD1. The germline gives CDR1 MNHEY, CDR2 SMNVEV (reference sequence). Unmatched junction bases numbered 13, after V lost 5 bases and J lost 4 bases. CDR3 length equals 16 residues. In DNA form, the CDR3 reads TGTGCCAGCAGTCCGGGACAGCCAAGATTTGGAGAGACCCAGTACTTC. This translates into CASSPGQPRFGETQYF.

The chain employs TRBV20-1 and TRBJ2-1; tentatively, D is TRBD2 (6 bases). V lost 3 bases and J lost 4, with 19 bases in between. CDR3 size: 16 residues. Germline V gene lookup returns CDR1 DFQATT and CDR2 SNEGSKA (reference sequence). CDR3 sequence: CSARRLRDSDYNEQFF. As DNA, the CDR3 is TGCAGTGCTAGGAGGTTAAGGGACTCGGATTACAATGAGCAGTTCTTC.

The chain combines TRBV27 with TRBJ2-3; D is perhaps TRBD1 or TRBD2 (5 bases each). CDR1 is MNHEY and CDR2 is SMNVEV in the germline V gene (reference sequence). V was pared by 4 bases and J by 3 bases, with 17 bases between. The CDR3 is made up of 16 amino acids. The CDR3 DNA is TGTGCCAGCAGTTCGCTGGGGGTCCTGGGGACAGATACGCAGTATTTT. Translation: CASSSLGVLGTDTQYF.

V and J are TRBV15 and TRBJ2-1; 10 bases are a match to TRBD2. Germline trimming cut 8 bases from V and 4 bases from J; bases unmatched to any gene: 8. In germline, CDR1 is LNHNV, CDR2 YYDKDF (reference sequence). The CDR3 covers 15 residues. CDR3 sequence reads: CATAEDSGRYNEQFF. For the CDR3, the DNA is TGTGCCACCGCCGAAGATAGCGGGAGGTACAATGAGCAGTTCTTC. The whole variable domain, remainder taken from reference TRBV15 and TRBJ2-1, is DAMVIQNPRYQVTQFGKPVTLSCSQTLNHNVMYWYQQKSSQAPKLLFHYYDKDFNNEADTPDNFQSRRPNTSFCFLDIRSPGLGDTAMYLCATAEDSGRYNEQFFGPGTRLTVL.

In its sample, this clonotype was seen a few times. The chain is built from TRBV7-2 and TRBJ2-7; 8 nucleotides match TRBD1. Germline CDR1 reads SGHTA; CDR2 reads FQGNSA. The CDR3 loop spans 15 amino acids. The V gene end was trimmed by 1 base and the J gene end by 4 bases; junction bases not matched to a gene: 6. In DNA, the CDR3 is TGTGCCAGCAGCTTAGTATCAGGACAGGGTTACGAGCAGTACTTC. Protein: CASSLVSGQGYEQYF.

This clonotype was detected only once. V and J are TRBV7-6 and TRBJ1-1; D remains ambiguous. The CDR3 is 15 amino acids. The V gene lost 5 bases and the J gene lost 0 bases, with 13 bases spanning the gap. Germline V lookup: CDR1 SGHVS, CDR2 FNYEAQ. The CDR3 DNA follows: TGTGCCAGCAGCGGCGAACAGAGAATGAACACTGAAGCTTTCTTT. Amino acid sequence: CASSGEQRMNTEAFF.

This clonotype was recorded a few times. The genes are TRBV6-4 and TRBJ2-2, with D maybe TRBD2 (6 bases). The V end was cut by 5 bases, the J end by 3 bases, with 7 bases between. Germline loops: CDR1 MRHNA, CDR2 SNTAGT. The CDR3 length is 13 residues. CDR3 region: CASSPSDTGELFF. The CDR3 coding sequence is TGTGCCAGCAGTCCTAGCGACACCGGGGAGCTGTTTTTT.

The chain combines TRBV7-9 with TRBJ2-7; 7 bases are a match to TRBD1. Germline-derived CDR1 and CDR2 are SEHNR and FQNEAQ (reference sequence). CDR3 length equals 14 residues. Unmatched junction bases numbered 6, after V lost 5 bases and J lost 2 bases. CDR3 in DNA: TGTGCCAGCAGCCACGAGGACAGGACCTACGAGCAGTACTTC. Encoded protein: CASSHEDRTYEQYF.

This clonotype was seen only once. This clone may be a read error of a much larger clone one base away. This chain links TRBV29-1 with TRBJ2-5; 11 bases fit TRBD2. Germline CDR1 SQVTM, CDR2 ANQGSEA. This CDR3 comprises 16 residues. After removal of 8 bases from V and 5 bases from J, the junction contained 16 bases not matched to a gene. Here the CDR3 reads CSLKFPGLAEDETQYF. CDR3 bases: TGCAGCTTAAAATTCCCGGGACTAGCGGAGGACGAGACCCAGTACTTC.

This clonotype occurred a few times. This rearrangement joins TRBV6-2 or TRBV6-3 to TRBJ2-3, with 7 bases that match TRBD2. The CDR3 sequence is 14 residues long. Germline CDR1 is MNHEY and CDR2 is SVGEGT. V lost 5 bases and J lost 4; bases outside the gene matches: 6. The CDR3 DNA sequence: TGTGCCAGCAGTCGGGCGGGAGAAGCAGATACGCAGTATTTT. Its protein product is CASSRAGEADTQYF.

Many counts were recorded for this clonotype. The V call is TRBV29-1, the J call TRBJ2-4; D remains unclear. CDR1 SQVTM and CDR2 ANQGSEA come from the germline V gene. CDR3 size: 12 residues. V gave up 1 base and J gave up 6 bases, with 7 bases separating them. CDR3 loop: CSVEGNRNIQYF. DNA for the CDR3: TGCAGCGTTGAAGGGAACCGAAACATTCAGTACTTC.

This clonotype is judged medium-sized. The chain carries TRBV5-4 and TRBJ1-2; TRBD1 matches at 7 bases. The CDR3 is 13 residues long. V dropped 5 bases and J dropped 5; count of bases not matched to a gene: 6. Germline CDR1 and CDR2: SGHNT and YYREEE (reference sequence). The CDR3 sequence: CASRDGQEYGYTF. The CDR3 bases are TGTGCCAGCAGGGATGGACAGGAGTATGGCTACACCTTC.

This chain joins TRBV14 and TRBJ2-3; maybe TRBD1 (6 bases). The ends were cut back, 1 base at V and 0 bases at J, with 17 bases in the middle. The CDR3 has 18 amino acids. The germline V gene has CDR1 SGHDN and CDR2 FVKESK. The CDR3 loop reads CASSQGPGAGASTDTQYF. CDR3 DNA: TGTGCCAGCAGCCAAGGACCCGGCGCAGGGGCTAGCACAGATACGCAGTATTTT.

CDR3 in amino acids: CSVGGLRPEQFF. DNA for the CDR3: TGCAGCGTGGGCGGTCTACGGCCCGAGCAGTTCTTC. The rearrangement uses TRBV29-1 and TRBJ2-1, with D hard to call. There are 12 residues in the CDR3. V lost 6 bases to trimming and J lost 10 bases, with 16 bases between them. The V gene's germline CDR1 is SQVTM and CDR2 ANQGSEA.

This clonotype was detected only once. A read error may explain this, as a much larger clone is one base away. The chain is built from TRBV4-2 and TRBJ2-5; 10 bases agree with TRBD2. The germline CDR1 and CDR2 sequences are LGHNA and YNFKEQ. The CDR3 extends over 19 amino acids. CDR3 sequence (DNA): TGTGCCAGCAGCCCCGAGGGTGCTAGCGGGGGAGTCCAAGGGGAGACCCGGTACTTC. Protein product: CASSPEGASGGVQGETRYF.

The chain recombines TRBV29-1 with TRBJ2-2, with 7 bases aligning to TRBD2. V lost 1 base to trimming and J lost 5 bases; unmatched junction nucleotides: 19. The CDR3 sequence is 19 residues long. CDR1 and CDR2 (germline): SQVTM, ANQGSEA. CDR3 in amino acids: CSVEVEPRDYITLTGELFF. CDR3 nucleotide sequence: TGCAGCGTTGAAGTGGAGCCGCGGGACTACATAACACTAACCGGGGAGCTGTTTTTT.

The sample holds a few counts of this clonotype. The chain employs TRBV28 and TRBJ2-1, with D perhaps TRBD1 (5 bases). V lost 5 bases and J 1 base, leaving 12 bases between the germline ends. The CDR3 is 15 amino acids. Germline-derived CDR1 and CDR2 are MDHEN and SYDVKM. The CDR3 spells CASSEDKGSYNEQFF. The CDR3 DNA is TGTGCCAGCAGTGAAGATAAGGGGTCCTACAATGAGCAGTTCTTC.

The table lists this clonotype with many counts. The chain recombines TRBV5-5 with TRBJ2-5, with D unclear. Germline CDR1 is SGHKS and CDR2 is YYEKEE (reference sequence). V lost 2 bases and J lost 2, with 7 bases in between. The CDR3 consists of 13 residues. CDR3 sequence: CASSFLGQETQYF. In DNA, the CDR3 is TGTGCCAGCAGCTTTTTAGGTCAAGAGACCCAGTACTTC.

This clonotype was recorded many times. The chain combines TRBV11-2 with TRBJ2-5, with 7 positions matching TRBD2. Trimming took 3 bases from V and 7 from J; bases not matched to a gene: 11. Germline assignment: CDR1 SGHAT and CDR2 FQNNGV. The CDR3 length is 15 residues. CDR3 region: CASSFDYRRELTQYF. CDR3 DNA sequence: TGTGCCAGCAGCTTTGATTACCGGCGGGAGTTGACCCAGTACTTC.

V gene TRBV4-3 combines with J gene TRBJ2-6; D remains unclear. Germline-derived CDR1 and CDR2 are LGHNA and YSLEER. V dropped 4 bases and J dropped 0 bases, with 4 bases sitting between them. The CDR3 is 14 amino acids. The CDR3 here is CASSPISGANVLTF. Here the CDR3 DNA reads TGCGCCAGCAGCCCGATCTCTGGGGCCAACGTCCTGACTTTC.

This clonotype was observed a few times. This chain connects TRBV5-1 to TRBJ2-5; no clear D. Deletions cut 2 bases from V and 5 bases from J, with 16 bases between. This CDR3 is built from 15 residues. The V gene's germline CDR1 is SGHRS and CDR2 YFSETQ. CDR3 DNA: TGCGCCAGCAGCTTTCACCGAACCACCGGGGAGACCCAGTACTTC. Its translation: CASSFHRTTGETQYF.

The chain joins TRBV6-5 to TRBJ2-7, with 7 bases matching TRBD1. Trimming cost V 3 bases and J 3 bases; bases outside gene matches: 14. The germline V gene has CDR1 MNHEY and CDR2 SVGAGI. The CDR3 totals 17 residues. The CDR3 bases are TGTGCCAGCAGTTATACGGCACCCCAGGGACAGTTCTACGAGCAGTACTTC. Its translation is CASSYTAPQGQFYEQYF.

Only a few counts were recorded for this clonotype. V usage is TRBV6-1 and J usage is TRBJ2-1; 14 bases align to TRBD2. Germline lookup yields CDR1 MNHNS and CDR2 SASEGT. With 6 bases clipped from V and 9 bases from J, the junction kept 4 bases outside the gene matches. This CDR3 has 14 residues. The CDR3 DNA is TGTGCCAGCAGCGGGACTAGCGGGAGCCGTGAGCAGTTCTTC. It yields the protein CASSGTSGSREQFF.